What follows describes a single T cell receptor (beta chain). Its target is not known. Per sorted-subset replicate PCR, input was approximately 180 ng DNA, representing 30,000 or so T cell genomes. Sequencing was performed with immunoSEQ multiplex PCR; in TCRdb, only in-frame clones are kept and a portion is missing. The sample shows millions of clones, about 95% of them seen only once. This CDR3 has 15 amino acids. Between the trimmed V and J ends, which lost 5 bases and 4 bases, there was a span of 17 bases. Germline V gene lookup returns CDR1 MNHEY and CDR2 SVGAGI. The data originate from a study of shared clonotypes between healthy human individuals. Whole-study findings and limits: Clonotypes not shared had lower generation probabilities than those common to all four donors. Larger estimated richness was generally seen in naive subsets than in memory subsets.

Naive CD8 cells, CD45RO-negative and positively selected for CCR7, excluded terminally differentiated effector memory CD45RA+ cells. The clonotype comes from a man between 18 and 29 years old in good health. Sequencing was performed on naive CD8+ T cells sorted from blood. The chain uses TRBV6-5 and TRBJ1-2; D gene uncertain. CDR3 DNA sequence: TGTGCCAGCAGTCCCTTTGTAAGCCCAGGCTATGGCTACACCTTC. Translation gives CASSPFVSPGYGYTF.